This TCR beta chain was recorded in a study of blood T cell repertoires in COVID-19. Turning to the study itself: T cells, B-cell-depleted T cells, or PBMCs supplied cDNA or gDNA.

V lost 0 bases, J lost 10 bases, and 7 bases lay in between. The CDR3 has 12 residues. Per the germline V gene, CDR1 is SEHNR and CDR2 is FQNEAQ (reference sequence). Some clones are missing from TCRdb's copy, which holds only in-frame ones; the method was immunoSEQ multiplex PCR. This table has roughly 140,000 clones, approximately 91% appearing once. The chain joins TRBV7-9 to TRBJ2-1; a weak D match, TRBD1 (5 bases). The clonotype originates from an older man with acute or convalescent COVID-19. Sequencing input: peripheral blood. The CDR3: CASSLARTEQFF. CDR3 nucleotides: TGTGCCAGCAGCTTAGCGAGGACAGAGCAGTTCTTC.